Below, 27 T cell receptor beta chains from the same sample are listed, as sequenced in a study of regulatory T cells in long-lasting Graves disease. Time point indicated: newly diagnosed GD, antithyroid drugs for less than 3 months. The TCR library was prepared using RNA isolated from PBMCs. Building the TCR beta libraries relied on iRepertoire HTBI primers, and CDR3 regions underwent Arm-PCR. TCRdb reprocessed the multiplex PCR reads with MiXCR, giving one entry per CDR3 protein. Of about 560,000 distinct CDR3 sequences in the sample, 15% to 20% were seen once. The sample also formed part of further work on T cells in Graves' hyperthyroidism and ophthalmopathy.

The sequencing used peripheral blood mononuclear cells (PBMCs), collected at new diagnosis, from a patient treated with antithyroid drugs. The receptors here all came from a man younger than 35 with Graves disease.

This chain links TRBV11-2 with TRBJ1-4, with D unresolved. CDR1 and CDR2 (germline): SGHAT, FQNNGV. The CDR3 runs to 13 residues. The germline V and J ends were trimmed by 0 bases and 6 bases, with 5 bases remaining between them. The CDR3 reads CASSLEGYEKLFF. DNA for the CDR3: TGTGCCAGCAGCTTAGAGGGATATGAAAAACTGTTTTTT.

The rearrangement joins TRBV29-1 to TRBJ2-2; D possibly corresponds to TRBD2 (6 bases). The V end lost 3 bases, the J end lost 2 bases, and 13 bases lay between the germline ends. Germline V gene lookup returns CDR1 SQVTM and CDR2 ANQGSEA. This CDR3 region has 15 residues. The CDR3 coding sequence is TGCAGCGTTGATGCGCCCGGGGGAAACACCGGGGAGCTGTTTTTT. Protein sequence: CSVDAPGGNTGELFF.

In this sample, this clonotype turned up many times. The chain combines TRBV28 with TRBJ2-3; 10 nucleotides match TRBD2. CDR3 length equals 15 residues. Trimming at V came to 4 bases and at J to 6 bases, leaving 7 bases not matched to a gene. The germline V gene has CDR1 MDHEN and CDR2 SYDVKM. The CDR3 bases are TGTGCCAGCAGTTCCAGCGGGAGGGATGGTGATACGCAGTATTTT. Translating gives CASSSSGRDGDTQYF.

The sample holds many counts of this clonotype. The chain has TRBV7-9 and TRBJ2-3; D might be TRBD2 (7 bases). CDR3 size: 16 residues. Germline V CDR1 and CDR2: SEHNR, FQNEAQ (reference sequence). V was shortened by 5 bases and J by 4 bases, with 19 bases between the two germline ends. CDR3 sequence reads: CASSARTSGGPDTQYF. Here the CDR3 DNA reads TGTGCCAGCAGCGCCCGGACGTCCGGGGGGCCAGATACGCAGTATTTT.

This clonotype occurred a few times. The chain links TRBV20-1 to TRBJ2-3; 11 nucleotides match TRBD2. V gave up 8 bases and J gave up 8 bases; unmatched junction bases: 15. CDR1 and CDR2 from the germline V gene are DFQATT and SNEGSKA (reference sequence). This CDR3 region has 15 residues. The CDR3 reads CSTRLVFLAGGTQYF. The DNA of the CDR3 is TGCAGTACCAGGCTAGTATTCCTAGCGGGAGGTACGCAGTATTTT.

Many counts were recorded for this clonotype. The V call is TRBV20-1, the J call TRBJ2-3; 10 bases are a match to TRBD2. With V trimmed by 0 bases and J by 2 bases, 8 bases remained unmatched. Germline CDR1 DFQATT, CDR2 SNEGSKA (reference sequence). This CDR3 contains 17 residues. The CDR3 coding sequence is TGCAGTGCTAGAGATCTTACTAGCGGGATATACACAGATACGCAGTATTTT. Translated: CSARDLTSGIYTDTQYF.

This clonotype was counted many times. The chain uses TRBV28 and TRBJ2-3, with TRBD2 matching 7 bases. The germline V gene has CDR1 MDHEN and CDR2 SYDVKM. Trimming at V came to 2 bases and at J to 4 bases, leaving 6 bases not matched to a gene. This CDR3 has 15 amino acids. In DNA, the CDR3 is TGTGCCAGCAGTTTAGTTGGGAGGGTGGCAGATACGCAGTATTTT. Its protein is CASSLVGRVADTQYF. Together with reference TRBV28 and TRBJ2-3, the CDR3 gives the full variable domain: DVKVTQSSRYLVKRTGEKVFLECVQDMDHENMFWYRQDPGLGLRLIYFSYDVKMKEKGDIPEGYSVSREKKERFSLILESASTNQTSMYLCASSLVGRVADTQYFGPGTRLTVL.

The rearrangement uses TRBV10-3 and TRBJ1-5; maybe TRBD1 (6 bases). V dropped 2 bases and J dropped 4 bases, with 12 bases sitting between them. Germline lookup yields CDR1 ENHRY and CDR2 SYGVKD. The length of the CDR3 is 15 residues. The CDR3 sequence: CAISEVGQGNQPQHF. The CDR3 coding sequence is TGTGCCATCAGTGAGGTGGGGCAGGGGAATCAGCCCCAGCATTTT.

In this sample, this clonotype turned up a few times. The rearrangement links TRBV5-6 to TRBJ2-3, with 10 bases lining up with TRBD2. V shed 0 bases, J shed 6 bases, and the junction held 10 bases outside the gene matches. The germline V gene has CDR1 SGHDT and CDR2 YYEEEE. This CDR3 spans 17 amino acids. The DNA for the CDR3 is TGTGCCAGCAGCTTGGGTCTAGCGGGAGAGGAATGGGATACGCAGTATTTT. Amino acid sequence: CASSLGLAGEEWDTQYF. The full variable domain, rest sourced from reference TRBV5-6 and TRBJ2-3, is DAGVTQSPTHLIKTRGQQVTLRCSPKSGHDTVSWYQQALGQGPQFIFQYYEEEERQRGNFPDRFSGHQFPNYSSELNVNALLLGDSALYLCASSLGLAGEEWDTQYFGPGTRLTVL.

This chain joins TRBV27 and TRBJ1-1; D is perhaps TRBD1 (5 bases). The CDR3 spans 13 residues. The germline gives CDR1 MNHEY, CDR2 SMNVEV (reference sequence). With 6 bases removed from V and 3 bases from J, the gap between germline ends came to 11 bases. The CDR3 here is CASRGVWDTEAFF. The DNA for the CDR3 is TGTGCCAGCAGGGGGGTTTGGGACACTGAAGCTTTCTTT.

This chain joins TRBV30 and TRBJ1-6; 10 bases align to TRBD1. The germline CDR1 and CDR2 sequences are GTSNPN and SVGIG (reference sequence). Trimming removed 5 bases from V and 10 bases from J; junction bases left unmatched: 11. The CDR3 is 15 residues long. This CDR3 is CAWHPLGQGVSPLHF. CDR3 in DNA: TGTGCCTGGCACCCTCTCGGACAGGGGGTATCACCCCTCCACTTT.

This clonotype was found a few times. The chain couples TRBV6-2 or TRBV6-3 to TRBJ2-7; the match to TRBD1 covers 11 bases. CDR1 is MNHEY and CDR2 is SVGEGT in the germline V gene. The V and J ends lost 5 bases and 2 bases, in that order; junction bases with no gene match: 5. This CDR3 has 15 amino acids. CDR3 loop: CASSRTGGFPYEQYF. In DNA, the CDR3 is TGTGCCAGCAGTAGGACAGGGGGCTTCCCCTACGAGCAGTACTTC.

This clonotype was observed a handful of times. This chain joins TRBV20-1 and TRBJ1-4; D perhaps matches TRBD1 (5 bases). The V gene lost 3 bases and the J gene lost 7 bases, with 15 bases spanning the gap. This CDR3 contains 14 residues. Per germline, CDR1 DFQATT and CDR2 SNEGSKA (reference sequence). The CDR3 DNA is TGCAGTGCTAGCTTGCAGGGAGGAATTGAAAAACTGTTTTTT. It encodes CSASLQGGIEKLFF.

The rearrangement links TRBV20-1 to TRBJ1-2, with unresolved D. Trimming pared 5 bases from V and 3 bases from J, leaving 10 bases between. The CDR3 spans 12 residues. CDR1 and CDR2 from the germline V gene are DFQATT and SNEGSKA (reference sequence). As DNA, the CDR3 is TGCAGTGCTCCTCAGGTACACTATGGCTACACCTTC. Protein sequence: CSAPQVHYGYTF.

Ten or more counts support this clonotype. The genes are TRBV6-1 and TRBJ2-6, with unresolved D. CDR3 size: 15 residues. V was pared by 1 base and J by 0 bases, with 4 bases between. CDR1 MNHNS and CDR2 SASEGT come from the germline V gene. The DNA of the CDR3 is TGTGCCAGCAGTGAAGGGGGCTCTGGGGCCAACGTCCTGACTTTC. Protein: CASSEGGSGANVLTF.

This chain connects TRBV28 to TRBJ1-2; the match to TRBD1 covers 7 bases. The length of the CDR3 is 13 residues. J was trimmed by 4 bases and V by 7 bases; bases with no gene match: 6. Germline V gives CDR1 MDHEN, CDR2 SYDVKM. This CDR3 reads CASTSTGTYGYTF. For the CDR3, the DNA is TGTGCCAGCACTTCGACAGGGACCTATGGCTACACCTTC.

This clonotype was seen repeatedly, ten times or more. This rearrangement joins TRBV6-1 to TRBJ2-7; D ambiguous. Germline CDR1 and CDR2: MNHNS and SASEGT. Trimming shortened V by 7 bases and J by 5 bases, and 18 bases separated the two germline ends. This CDR3 is 14 amino acids long. The CDR3 is CASKTVGAHDEQYF. The CDR3 region has the DNA TGTGCCAGCAAAACAGTCGGCGCGCATGACGAGCAGTACTTC.

This clonotype was seen only a few times. The rearrangement uses TRBV5-6 and TRBJ2-7; 7 bases map to TRBD2. Germline V lookup: CDR1 SGHDT, CDR2 YYEEEE. This CDR3 region has 17 residues. Trimming at V came to 4 bases and at J to 1 base, leaving 14 bases not matched to a gene. This CDR3 reads CASSGRVGSKRSYEQYF. As DNA, the CDR3 is TGTGCCAGCAGCGGGAGGGTTGGCAGCAAAAGGTCCTACGAGCAGTACTTC.

A few counts support this clonotype. The chain links TRBV14 to TRBJ2-7; D unresolved. V dropped 4 bases and J dropped 4 bases, with 20 bases sitting between them. Germline V lookup: CDR1 SGHDN, CDR2 FVKESK. This CDR3 has 16 residues. The CDR3: CASSPDVGLVEYEQYF. CDR3 coding DNA: TGTGCCAGCAGCCCCGACGTCGGGTTGGTCGAATACGAGCAGTACTTC.

This chain connects TRBV30 to TRBJ2-3; D gene ambiguous. This CDR3 is built from 15 residues. Deletions cut 6 bases from V and 2 bases from J, with 18 bases between. Germline assignment: CDR1 GTSNPN and CDR2 SVGIG (reference sequence). CDR3 in amino acids: CACSDALFPTDTQYF. Here the CDR3 DNA reads TGTGCCTGTTCCGATGCCTTGTTTCCCACAGATACGCAGTATTTT.

This clonotype occurred a few times. The chain joins TRBV5-1 to TRBJ1-2, with a weak D call TRBD1 (5 bases). This CDR3 has 15 residues. CDR1 SGHRS and CDR2 YFSETQ come from the germline V gene. The germline V and J ends were trimmed by 1 base and 4 bases, with 14 bases remaining between them. In nucleotides, the CDR3 is TGCGCCAGCAGCTTGTATCTCCCCAGGGCCTATGGCTACACCTTC. It yields the protein CASSLYLPRAYGYTF.

This sequence joins TRBV10-3 and TRBJ2-7, with 13 bases aligning to TRBD2. V was pared by 6 bases and J by 6 bases, with 14 bases of the junction left unmatched. The CDR3 is 17 amino acids. The germline V gene encodes CDR1 ENHRY and CDR2 SYGVKD. The CDR3 reads CAISLTWTSGSLGEQYF. DNA for the CDR3: TGTGCCATCAGCCTAACTTGGACTAGCGGGAGCTTGGGCGAGCAGTACTTC.

The V gene is TRBV7-9, the J gene TRBJ2-1; TRBD2 matches 14 bases. The CDR3 consists of 16 residues. V lost 4 bases and J lost 8; bases outside the gene matches: 7. The germline V gene encodes CDR1 SEHNR and CDR2 FQNEAQ (reference sequence). DNA for the CDR3: TGTGCCAGCAGCTATAGGACTAGCGGGAGGTTCGATGAGCAGTTCTTC. This sequence encodes CASSYRTSGRFDEQFF.

To note about this clonotype: A much larger clone differs from this one at a single base, so this may be a read error. Here the CDR3 omits its conserved ending phenylalanine or tryptophan, so a read error is the likely source. This chain connects TRBV11-1 to TRBJ2-1; a weak D match, TRBD2 (6 bases). The CDR3 has 14 residues. Trimming took off 3 bases at V and 6 bases at J, with 12 bases between the two ends. Germline CDR1 is SGHAT and CDR2 is FQDESV (reference sequence). The CDR3 DNA follows: TGTGCCAGCAGCTTCTCGGGACTGCTCAATGAGCAGTTCTCC. This codes for CASSFSGLLNEQFS.

This clonotype was observed many times. The chain links TRBV27 to TRBJ2-7; D is possibly TRBD2 (5 bases). This CDR3 has 15 amino acids. V shed 7 bases and J shed 6 bases, with 22 bases lying between them. CDR1 and CDR2 (germline): MNHEY, SMNVEV (reference sequence). CDR3 DNA sequence: TGTGCCAGCAACCCATATACTCGGGGATGGGGCGAGCAGTACTTC. Amino acids: CASNPYTRGWGEQYF.

This clonotype was observed a handful of times. V is TRBV4-1 and J is TRBJ2-6; D call uncertain. CDR3 size: 15 residues. V was pared by 8 bases and J by 2 bases, with 13 bases between. The V gene's germline CDR1 is MGHRA and CDR2 YSYEKL. The CDR3 sequence: CASRTSRPGANVLTF. The CDR3 DNA reads as TGCGCCAGCCGTACTTCCCGCCCTGGGGCCAACGTCCTGACTTTC.

This clonotype was counted only a few times. The chain recombines TRBV11-3 with TRBJ2-1; D is undetermined. Trimming shortened V by 5 bases and J by 5 bases, and 16 bases separated the two germline ends. The CDR3 totals 15 residues. Germline loops: CDR1 SGHNT, CDR2 YENEEA. The CDR3 coding sequence is TGTGCCAGCAGCCCCCACATCGACGGTGACAATGAGCAGTTCTTC. It is translated as CASSPHIDGDNEQFF.